Listed below are T cell receptor beta chains from one sample, sequenced in a study of shared clonotypes between healthy human individuals. Data came from immunoSEQ multiplex PCR; TCRdb stores just in-frame clones and leaves some out. Of about 2 million clones listed, approximately 94% are singletons. Sequencing was carried out using naive CD8+ T cells sorted from blood. The receptor set was obtained from a man aged 18-30 years in good health. CDR3s include the opening cysteine and the closing phenylalanine or tryptophan. Fields, in order: J gene, V gene, D gene, clone size, CDR3 length, CDR3 DNA, CDR3 protein. A D gene is named only where the DNA matches it firmly. Clone size is stated in some rows and not others, as once, few, many or a class when expanded.

TRBJ1-2 TRBV7-2 TRBD1 . 14 TGTGCCAGCAGCCAGGGACAGGGGGCGGATGGCTACACCTTC CASSQGQGADGYTF
TRBJ1-1 TRBV2 . . 17 TGTGCCAGCAGTGAAGCGGCCGGAGAGGGCTGGAACACTGAAGCTTTCTTT CASSEAAGEGWNTEAFF
TRBJ2-7 TRBV27 . . 12 TGTGCCAGCAGTTTTGGAGGTTACGAGCAGTACTTC CASSFGGYEQYF
TRBJ2-7 TRBV5-1 TRBD2 . 17 TGCGCCAGCAGCTTCCTGGGTCTAGCGGGAGAGGCGTACGAGCAGTACTTC CASSFLGLAGEAYEQYF
TRBJ1-3 TRBV5-6 TRBD1 . 16 TGTGCCAGCAGCTGGGACAGGGGCCTACTTGGAAACACCATATATTTT CASSWDRGLLGNTIYF
TRBJ1-3 TRBV6-7 . . 16 TGTGCCAGCACCACGAGGGCAGGCCCGTCTGGAAACACCATATATTTT CASTTRAGPSGNTIYF
TRBJ2-7 TRBV2 TRBD1 . 16 TGTGCCAGGGCACAGGTGGGACAGGGGATGACCTACGAGCAGTACTTC CARAQVGQGMTYEQYF
TRBJ2-1 TRBV27 TRBD2 . 17 TGTGCCAGCAGTTTGGACGTGAGCGGGAGTTCCTACAATGAGCAGTTCTTC CASSLDVSGSSYNEQFF
TRBJ1-3 TRBV27 TRBD1 once 17 TGTGCCAGCAGTACCGGGACAGGCGTCTCGGGGGGTGACACCATATATTTT CASSTGTGVSGGDTIYF
TRBJ1-1 TRBV7-9 . . 13 TGTGCCAGCAGCTTACCTCTCGGGGCTGAAGCTTTCTTT CASSLPLGAEAFF
TRBJ2-1 TRBV4-1 . . 16 TGCGCCAGCAGCCAAGCCTTGGGGGATCGATGGTATGAGCAGTTCTTC CASSQALGDRWYEQFF